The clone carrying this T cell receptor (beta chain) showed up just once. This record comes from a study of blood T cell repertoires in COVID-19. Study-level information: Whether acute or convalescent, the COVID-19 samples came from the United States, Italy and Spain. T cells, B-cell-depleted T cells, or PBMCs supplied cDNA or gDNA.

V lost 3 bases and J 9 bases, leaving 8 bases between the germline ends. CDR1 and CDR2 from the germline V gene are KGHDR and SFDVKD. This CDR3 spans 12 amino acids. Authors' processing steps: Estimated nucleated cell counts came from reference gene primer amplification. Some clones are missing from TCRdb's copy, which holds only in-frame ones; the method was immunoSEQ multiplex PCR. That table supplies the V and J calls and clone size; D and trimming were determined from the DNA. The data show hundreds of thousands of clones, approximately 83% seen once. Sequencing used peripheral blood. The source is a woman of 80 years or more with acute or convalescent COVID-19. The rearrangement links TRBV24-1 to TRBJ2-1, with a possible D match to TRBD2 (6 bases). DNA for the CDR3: TGTGCCACCAGTGATGGGGGGACTGAGCAGTTCTTC. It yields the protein CATSDGGTEQFF.